This TCR beta chain was identified in a study of blood T cell repertoires in COVID-19. Study-level background: Collection of acute and convalescent COVID-19 samples took place in the United States, Italy and Spain.

The method was immunoSEQ multiplex PCR; TCRdb's version includes in-frame clones alone and lacks a portion of them. Of about 300,000 clones in the sample, 89% are singletons; the top ten hold roughly 5%. Germline CDR1 is SGHNT and CDR2 is YYREEE (reference sequence). V was clipped by 1 base and J by 3 bases, with 13 bases between them. The CDR3 loop spans 15 amino acids. The chain recombines TRBV5-4 with TRBJ1-1; no clear D. This receptor was taken from a man between 60 and 75 years old who had recovered from COVID-19. Specimen: PBMCs or T cells enriched from blood (not recorded which). The CDR3 here is CASSLSDTGDTEAFF. In nucleotides, the CDR3 is TGTGCCAGCAGCTTGTCAGATACTGGAGACACTGAAGCTTTCTTT.